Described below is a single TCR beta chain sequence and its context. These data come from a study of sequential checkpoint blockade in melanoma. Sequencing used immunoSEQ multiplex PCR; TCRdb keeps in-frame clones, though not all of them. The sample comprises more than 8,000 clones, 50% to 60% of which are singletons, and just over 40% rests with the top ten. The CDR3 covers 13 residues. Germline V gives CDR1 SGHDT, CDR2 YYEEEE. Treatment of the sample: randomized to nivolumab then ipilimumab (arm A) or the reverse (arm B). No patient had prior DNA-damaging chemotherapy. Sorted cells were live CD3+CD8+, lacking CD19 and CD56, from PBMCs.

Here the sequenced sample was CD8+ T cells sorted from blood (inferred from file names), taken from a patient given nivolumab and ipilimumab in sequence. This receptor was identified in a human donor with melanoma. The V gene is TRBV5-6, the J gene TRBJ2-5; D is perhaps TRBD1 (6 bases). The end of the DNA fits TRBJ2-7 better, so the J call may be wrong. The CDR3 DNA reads TGTGCCAGCAGCTTGGGGGGGCCATACGAGCAGTACTTC. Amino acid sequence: CASSLGGPYEQYF.